The source of this T cell receptor (beta chain) is a study of blood T cell repertoires in COVID-19. Study details: Material from acute and convalescent COVID-19 was sourced from the United States, Italy and Spain. From T cells, B-cell-depleted T cells, or PBMCs came the material, which was cDNA or gDNA.

V was clipped by 7 bases and J by 4 bases, with 19 bases between them. This CDR3 has 15 amino acids. Germline V gene lookup returns CDR1 LNHDA and CDR2 SQIVND (reference sequence). Assay used: immunoSEQ multiplex PCR; TCRdb lists only in-frame clones, some missing. This sample yields 210,000 or so clones, of which approximately 80% are seen a single time; 10% belongs to the top ten. This TCR was sampled from a woman older than 75 with acute or convalescent COVID-19. Sequenced sample: peripheral blood. The rearrangement links TRBV19 to TRBJ1-2; TRBD1 might be the D (6 bases). CDR3 nucleotide sequence: TGTGCCAGTACCCCGTGGGGGCAGGGAGTCTATGGCTACACCTTC. Translating gives CASTPWGQGVYGYTF. Full variable domain (missing parts from reference TRBV19 and TRBJ1-2): DGGITQSPKYLFRKEGQNVTLSCEQNLNHDAMYWYRQDPGQGLRLIYYSQIVNDFQKGDIAEGYSVSREKKESFPLTVTSAQKNPTAFYLCASTPWGQGVYGYTFGSGTRLTVV.